Given below is one T cell receptor (beta chain) in context. Its target is not known. The CDR3 spans 15 residues. Trimming cost V 8 bases and J 2 bases; bases outside gene matches: 5. CDR1 is MNHNY and CDR2 is SVGAGI in the germline V gene (reference sequence). Produced via immunoSEQ multiplex PCR; TCRdb's table is partial and in-frame only. The sample includes 2 million to 2.5 million clones, 90% to 97% of them seen just once. This specimen comes from a study of shared clonotypes between healthy human individuals. Study-wide findings and caveats: Generation of non-shared clonotypes was less probable than generation of clonotypes shared by all four donors. Investigators expected sequencing depth to affect clonotype sharing among donors.

The rearrangement joins TRBV6-6 to TRBJ2-1; 11 bases are shared with TRBD1. Specimen: naive CD4+ T cells sorted from blood. Sample subset: CD45RA+ positively selected. The receptor was derived from a man aged 18 to 30 in good health. The CDR3 loop is CASRDRGVTYNEQFF. The DNA for the CDR3 is TGTGCCAGCCGGGACAGGGGGGTAACCTACAATGAGCAGTTCTTC.